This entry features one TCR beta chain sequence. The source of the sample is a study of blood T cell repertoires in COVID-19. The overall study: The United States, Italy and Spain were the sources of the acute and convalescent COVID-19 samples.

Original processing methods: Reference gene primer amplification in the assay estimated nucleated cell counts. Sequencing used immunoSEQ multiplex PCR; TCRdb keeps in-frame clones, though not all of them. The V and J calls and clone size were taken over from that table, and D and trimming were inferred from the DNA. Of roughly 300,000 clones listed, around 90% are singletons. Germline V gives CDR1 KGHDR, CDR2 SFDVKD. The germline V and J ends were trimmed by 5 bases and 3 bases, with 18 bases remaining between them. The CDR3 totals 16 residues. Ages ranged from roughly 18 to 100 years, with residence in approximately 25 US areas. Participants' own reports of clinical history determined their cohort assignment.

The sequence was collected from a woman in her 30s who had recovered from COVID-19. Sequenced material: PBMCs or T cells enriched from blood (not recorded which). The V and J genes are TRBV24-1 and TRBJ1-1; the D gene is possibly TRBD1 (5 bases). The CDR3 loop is CATSAGREKPDTEAFF. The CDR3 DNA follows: TGTGCCACCAGTGCAGGGAGGGAGAAGCCTGACACTGAAGCTTTCTTT.